This T cell receptor (beta chain) emerged from a study of shared clonotypes between healthy human individuals. Whole-study results and caveats: The sharing of 4% to 5.5% of naive CD4 clonotypes was seen across a few donors. The diversity represented, both genetic and in exposure history, was limited by few donors.

In regard to this clone: The antigen is undetermined.

Germline loops: CDR1 SGHAT, CDR2 FQNNGV. The CDR3 has 14 amino acids. Trimming cost V 0 bases and J 5 bases, with 8 bases left between them. Running of the assay took place at deep level. Original processing notes: ImmunoSEQ yielded junction-only sequences lacking quality scores, so filtering differed. Only in-frame clones appear in the TCRdb table, and some are missing; sequencing was by immunoSEQ multiplex PCR. V, J and clone size are taken as reported in that table, and D and trimming were inferred from the DNA itself. The sample carries about 1 million clones, around 76% recorded once. This chain uses TRBV11-2 with TRBJ1-5; the D is unclear. The specimen sequenced was memory CD4+ T cells sorted from blood. Subset indicated: CD45RA-negative fraction. This receptor was taken from a man aged 18 to 29 in good health. In nucleotides, the CDR3 is TGTGCCAGCAGCTTAGATTATGGGGATCAGCCCCAGCATTTT. Its translation: CASSLDYGDQPQHF.